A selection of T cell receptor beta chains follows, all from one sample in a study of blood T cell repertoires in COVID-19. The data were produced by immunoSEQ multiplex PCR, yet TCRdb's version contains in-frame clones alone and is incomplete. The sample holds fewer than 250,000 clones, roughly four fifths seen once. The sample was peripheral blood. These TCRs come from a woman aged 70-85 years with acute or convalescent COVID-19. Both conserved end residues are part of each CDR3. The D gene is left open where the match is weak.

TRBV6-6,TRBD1,CASSQDRGEAFF
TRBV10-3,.,CAISETGRYGYTF
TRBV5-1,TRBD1,CASSKDRGLSSYNEQFF
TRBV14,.,CASSPWTGYYGYTF
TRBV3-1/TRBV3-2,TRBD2,CASSQDPGGAWNEQFF
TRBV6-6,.,CASSYSTGQETQYF
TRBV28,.,CASTRQTFSNQPQHF
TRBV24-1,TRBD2,CATSDLSGGTYNEQFF
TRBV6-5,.,CASSLDRSSGNTIYF
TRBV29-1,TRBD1,CSVEVSGQGARGEAFF
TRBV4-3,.,CASSQDRWGGRYEQFF
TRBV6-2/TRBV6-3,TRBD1,CASSYIEPGTGVSYEQYF